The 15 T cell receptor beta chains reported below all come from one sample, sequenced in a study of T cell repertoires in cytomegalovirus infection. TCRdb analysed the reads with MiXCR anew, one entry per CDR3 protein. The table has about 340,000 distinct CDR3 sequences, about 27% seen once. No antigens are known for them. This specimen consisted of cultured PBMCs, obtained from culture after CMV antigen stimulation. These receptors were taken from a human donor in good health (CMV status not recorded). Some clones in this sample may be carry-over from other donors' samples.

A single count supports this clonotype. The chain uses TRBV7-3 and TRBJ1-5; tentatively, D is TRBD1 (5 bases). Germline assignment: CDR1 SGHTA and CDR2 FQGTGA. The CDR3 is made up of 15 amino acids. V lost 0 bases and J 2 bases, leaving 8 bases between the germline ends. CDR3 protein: CASSLTRDGNQPQHF. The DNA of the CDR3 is TGTGCCAGCAGCTTAACCAGGGACGGCAATCAGCCCCAGCATTTT.

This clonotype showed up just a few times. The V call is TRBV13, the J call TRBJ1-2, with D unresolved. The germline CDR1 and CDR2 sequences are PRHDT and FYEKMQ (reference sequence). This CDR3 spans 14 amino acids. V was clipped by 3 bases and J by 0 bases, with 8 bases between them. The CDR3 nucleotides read TGTGCCAGCAGCTTTGAGAGTTCTAACTATGGCTACACCTTC. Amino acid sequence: CASSFESSNYGYTF.

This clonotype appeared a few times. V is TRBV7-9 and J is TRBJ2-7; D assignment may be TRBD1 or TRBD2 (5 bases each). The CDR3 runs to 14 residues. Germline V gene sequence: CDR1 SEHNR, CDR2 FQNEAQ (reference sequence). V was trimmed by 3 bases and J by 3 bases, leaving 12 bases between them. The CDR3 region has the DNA TGTGCCAGCAGCTTCCCTCCGGGGCTCTACGAGCAGTACTTC. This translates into CASSFPPGLYEQYF.

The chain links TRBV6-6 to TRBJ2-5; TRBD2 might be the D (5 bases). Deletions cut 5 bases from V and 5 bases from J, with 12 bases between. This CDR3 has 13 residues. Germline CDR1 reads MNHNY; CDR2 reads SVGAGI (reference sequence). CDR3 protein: CASSASLGETQYF. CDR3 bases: TGTGCCAGCAGTGCTAGCCTTGGGGAGACCCAGTACTTC.

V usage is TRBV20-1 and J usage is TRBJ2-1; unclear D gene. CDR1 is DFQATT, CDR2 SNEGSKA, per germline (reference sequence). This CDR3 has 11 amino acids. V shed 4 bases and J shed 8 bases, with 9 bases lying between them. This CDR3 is CSAKHIDEQFF. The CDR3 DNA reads TGCAGTGCTAAGCACATTGATGAGCAGTTCTTC.

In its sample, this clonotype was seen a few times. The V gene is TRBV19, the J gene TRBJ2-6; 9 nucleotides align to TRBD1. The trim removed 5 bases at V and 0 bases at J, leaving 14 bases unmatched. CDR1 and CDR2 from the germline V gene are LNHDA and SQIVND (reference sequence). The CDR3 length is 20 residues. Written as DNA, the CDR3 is TGTGCCAGTAGTCCCACAAGACAGGGGGTTAGGATCTCTGGGGCCAACGTCCTGACTTTC. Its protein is CASSPTRQGVRISGANVLTF.

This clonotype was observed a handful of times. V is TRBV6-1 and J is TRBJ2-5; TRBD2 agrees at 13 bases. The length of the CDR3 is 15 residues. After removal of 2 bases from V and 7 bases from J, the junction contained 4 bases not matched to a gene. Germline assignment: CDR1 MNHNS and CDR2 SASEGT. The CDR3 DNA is TGTGCCAGCAGTGAACCGGGACTAGCGGGACGGACCCAGTACTTC. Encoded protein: CASSEPGLAGRTQYF.

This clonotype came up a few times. The CDR3 region is CASSTGTGGGNYGYTF. The CDR3 DNA follows: TGTGCCAGCAGTACCGGAACAGGGGGAGGTAACTATGGCTACACCTTC. The chain carries TRBV6-6 and TRBJ1-2; 8 nucleotides agree with TRBD1. This CDR3 comprises 16 residues. CDR1 and CDR2 (germline): MNHNY, SVGAGI (reference sequence). Trimming at V came to 5 bases and at J to 1 base, leaving 9 bases not matched to a gene.

The CDR3, as DNA: TGTGCCAGCAGTCAAGGTAGAGATTATATCTACGAGCAGTACTTC. Translation: CASSQGRDYIYEQYF. The chain recombines TRBV7-9 with TRBJ2-7; no definite D call. CDR3 length: 15 residues. The germline gives CDR1 SEHNR, CDR2 FQNEAQ (reference sequence). V lost 6 bases to trimming and J lost 3 bases, with 18 bases between them.

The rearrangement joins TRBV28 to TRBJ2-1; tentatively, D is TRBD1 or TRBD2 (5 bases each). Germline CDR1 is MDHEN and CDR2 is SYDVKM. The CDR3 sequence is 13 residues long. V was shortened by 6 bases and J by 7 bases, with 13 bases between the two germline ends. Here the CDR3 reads CASRAPGRNEQFF. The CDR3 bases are TGTGCCAGCAGGGCCCCGGGGCGTAATGAGCAGTTCTTC.

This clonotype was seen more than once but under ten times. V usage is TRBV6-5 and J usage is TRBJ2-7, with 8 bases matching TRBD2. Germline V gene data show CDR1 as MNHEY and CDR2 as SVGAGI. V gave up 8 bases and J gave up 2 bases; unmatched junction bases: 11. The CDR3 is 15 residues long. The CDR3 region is CASGRLTSATYEQYF. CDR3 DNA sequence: TGTGCCAGCGGGCGTTTGACTAGCGCCACCTACGAGCAGTACTTC.

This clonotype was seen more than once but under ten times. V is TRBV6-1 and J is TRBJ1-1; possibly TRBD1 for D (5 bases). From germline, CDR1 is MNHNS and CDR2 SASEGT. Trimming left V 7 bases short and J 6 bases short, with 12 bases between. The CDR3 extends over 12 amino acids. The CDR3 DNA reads TGTGCCAGCAACGACCAGGGAGCTGAAGCTTTCTTT. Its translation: CASNDQGAEAFF.

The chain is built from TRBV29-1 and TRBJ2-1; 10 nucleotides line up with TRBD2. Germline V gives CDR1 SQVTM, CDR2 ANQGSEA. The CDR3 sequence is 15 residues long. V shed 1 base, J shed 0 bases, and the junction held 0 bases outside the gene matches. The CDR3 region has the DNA TGCAGCGTTGAAGGGACTAGCGGCTCCTACAATGAGCAGTTCTTC. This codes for CSVEGTSGSYNEQFF.

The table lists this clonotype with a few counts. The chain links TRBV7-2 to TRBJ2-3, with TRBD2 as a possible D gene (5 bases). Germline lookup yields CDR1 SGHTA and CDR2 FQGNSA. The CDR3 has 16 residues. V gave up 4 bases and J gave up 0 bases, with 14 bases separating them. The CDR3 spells CASSSPRVPSTDTQYF. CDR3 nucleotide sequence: TGTGCCAGCAGCTCCCCGCGGGTGCCAAGCACAGATACGCAGTATTTT.

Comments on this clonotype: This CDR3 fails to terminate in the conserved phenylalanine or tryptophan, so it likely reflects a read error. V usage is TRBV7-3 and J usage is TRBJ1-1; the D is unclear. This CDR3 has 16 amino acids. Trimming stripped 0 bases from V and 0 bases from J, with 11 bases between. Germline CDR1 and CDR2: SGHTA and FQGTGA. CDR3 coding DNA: TGTGCCAGCAGCTTAACCTCCCTTAGCGTGAACACTGAAGCTTTCTTA. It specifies CASSLTSLSVNTEAFL.